The 12 T cell receptor beta chains below were found in one sample sequenced in a study of cytomegalovirus exposure and HLA in healthy donors. The PCR made use of 60 Vbeta and 13 Jbeta primers. Produced via immunoSEQ multiplex PCR; TCRdb's table is partial and in-frame only. The sample carries 150,000 or so clones, 65% to 85% recorded once. The sequenced sample was PBMCs. These receptors all stem from a man aged 50 to 60 in good health and CMV-seronegative.

V usage is TRBV5-1 and J usage is TRBJ1-2; no clear D. V lost 0 bases and J lost 5, with 14 bases in between. The germline V gene has CDR1 SGHRS and CDR2 YFSETQ. This CDR3 is 15 amino acids long. The CDR3 sequence is CASSLGSAKEYGYTF. The DNA of the CDR3 is TGCGCCAGCAGCTTGGGATCAGCGAAGGAGTATGGCTACACCTTC. The variable domain in full, completed from reference TRBV5-1 and TRBJ1-2, reads KAGVTQTPRYLIKTRGQQVTLSCSPISGHRSVSWYQQTPGQGLQFLFEYFSETQRNKGNFPGRFSGRQFSNSRSEMNVSTLELGDSALYLCASSLGSAKEYGYTFGSGTRLTVV.

The V and J genes are TRBV5-1 and TRBJ2-2, with TRBD1 as a possible D gene (6 bases). Germline assignment: CDR1 SGHRS and CDR2 YFSETQ. The CDR3 is made up of 16 amino acids. V was trimmed by 0 bases and J by 7 bases, leaving 16 bases between them. The CDR3 DNA sequence: TGCGCCAGCAGCTTGGGACGACAGGTGTATGACGGGGAGCTGTTTTTT. Translation: CASSLGRQVYDGELFF.

The CDR3 DNA sequence: TGTGCCAGCAGTTACTCTGCGGACACTGAAGCTTTCTTT. Encoded protein: CASSYSADTEAFF. J is TRBJ1-1 and V is TRBV6-5; D call uncertain. There are 13 residues in the CDR3. V lost 0 bases and J 3 bases, leaving 5 bases between the germline ends. Per germline, CDR1 MNHEY and CDR2 SVGAGI.

This chain joins TRBV18 and TRBJ2-6; 12 bases are shared with TRBD1. The junction had 9 bases not matched to a gene; V was cut back by 3 bases and J by 0 bases. Germline CDR1 and CDR2: KGHSH and LQKENI. This CDR3 contains 20 residues. CDR3 region: CASSPSGTGGSGSGANVLTF. DNA of the CDR3: TGTGCCAGCTCACCTTCCGGGACAGGGGGCTCCGGCTCTGGGGCCAACGTCCTGACTTTC.

The chain carries TRBV6-5 and TRBJ1-2; 8 bases line up with TRBD1. V lost 0 bases to trimming and J lost 4 bases; unmatched junction nucleotides: 4. CDR3 length: 15 amino acids. Germline CDR1 reads MNHEY; CDR2 reads SVGAGI. The CDR3 bases are TGTGCCAGCAGTTACTCGGGACAGGATCTCTATGGCTACACCTTC. Translation: CASSYSGQDLYGYTF.

This clone showed up just a few times. CDR3 amino acids: CASSQQDRGDDTIYF. The DNA for the CDR3 is TGTGCCAGCAGTCAACAGGACAGGGGTGACGACACCATATATTTT. The chain carries TRBV6-6 and TRBJ1-3, with TRBD1 matching 9 bases. V was pared by 5 bases and J by 8 bases, with 10 bases of the junction left unmatched. This CDR3 is 15 amino acids long. Germline loops: CDR1 MNHNY, CDR2 SVGAGI (reference sequence).

The chain couples TRBV2 to TRBJ1-5; TRBD1 is a possible D gene (6 bases). V lost 3 bases and J lost 3, with 15 bases in between. Germline V gene lookup returns CDR1 SNHLY and CDR2 FYNNEI. There are 16 residues in the CDR3. The CDR3 DNA reads as TGTGCCAGCAGTGACCAAGGGGGGGAGTTCAATCAGCCCCAGCATTTT. Protein: CASSDQGGEFNQPQHF. The complete variable domain, with remaining parts taken from reference TRBV2 and TRBJ1-5, reads EPEVTQTPSHQVTQMGQEVILRCVPISNHLYFYWYRQILGQKVEFLVSFYNNEISEKSEIFDDQFSVERPDGSNFTLKIRSTKLEDSAMYFCASSDQGGEFNQPQHFGDGTRLSIL.

V and J are TRBV25-1 and TRBJ2-3, with 10 bases that match TRBD2. Losses at the gene ends were 7 bases for V and 4 bases for J; bases not matched to a gene: 11. This CDR3 is built from 16 residues. Germline V CDR1 and CDR2: MGHDK, SYGVNS. The CDR3 DNA is TGTGCCAGCACGAGGGCTAGCGGGAGCATGGCAGATACGCAGTATTTT. Translating gives CASTRASGSMADTQYF.

The chain uses TRBV20-1 and TRBJ1-1; D uncertain. CDR3 length: 11 residues. V gave up 3 bases and J gave up 7 bases, with 9 bases separating them. The germline CDR1 and CDR2 sequences are DFQATT and SNEGSKA (reference sequence). Here the CDR3 reads CSASRQDEAFF. CDR3 nucleotide sequence: TGCAGTGCTAGTCGGCAGGATGAAGCTTTCTTT.

The chain carries TRBV11-3 and TRBJ1-1, with TRBD1 as a possible D gene (5 bases). Germline values: CDR1 SGHNT, CDR2 YENEEA. The CDR3 extends over 14 amino acids. The V end was cut by 3 bases, the J end by 3 bases, with 11 bases between. The CDR3 is CASSFLGGDTEAFF. For the CDR3, the DNA is TGTGCCAGCAGCTTTCTCGGGGGGGACACTGAAGCTTTCTTT.

The chain employs TRBV7-8 and TRBJ1-6; 7 bases agree with TRBD1. Germline values: CDR1 SGHVS, CDR2 FQNEAQ. Losses at the gene ends were 0 bases for V and 10 bases for J; bases not matched to a gene: 15. There are 18 residues in the CDR3. CDR3: CASSLAVGSQGLRSPLHF. The CDR3 nucleotides read TGTGCCAGCAGCTTAGCGGTGGGATCACAGGGGCTCAGGTCACCCCTCCACTTT.

This clone has only a few counts. The DNA of the CDR3 is TGTGCCAGCAGTTACTACCCAGGGGCCAGCAATCAGCCCCAGCATTTT. It translates to CASSYYPGASNQPQHF. V is TRBV6-6 and J is TRBJ1-5, with TRBD1 as a possible D gene (6 bases). Germline CDR1 and CDR2: MNHNY and SVGAGI (reference sequence). The CDR3 runs 16 residues. V was pared by 1 base and J by 1 base, with 11 bases between.